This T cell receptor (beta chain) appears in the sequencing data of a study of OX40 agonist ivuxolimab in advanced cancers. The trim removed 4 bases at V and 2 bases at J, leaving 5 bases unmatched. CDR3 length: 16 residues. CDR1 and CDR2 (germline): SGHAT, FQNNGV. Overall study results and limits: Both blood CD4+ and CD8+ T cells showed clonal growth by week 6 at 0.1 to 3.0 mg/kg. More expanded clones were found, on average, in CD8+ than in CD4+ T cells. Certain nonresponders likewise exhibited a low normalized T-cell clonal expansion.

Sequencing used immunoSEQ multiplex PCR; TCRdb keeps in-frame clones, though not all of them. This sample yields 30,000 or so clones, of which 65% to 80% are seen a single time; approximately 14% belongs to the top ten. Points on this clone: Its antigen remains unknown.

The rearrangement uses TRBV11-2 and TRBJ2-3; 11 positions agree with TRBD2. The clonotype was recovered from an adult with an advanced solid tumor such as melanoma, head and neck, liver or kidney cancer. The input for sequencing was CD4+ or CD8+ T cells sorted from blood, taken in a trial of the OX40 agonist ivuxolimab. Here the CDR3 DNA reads TGTGCCAGCAGCTCCGGTAGCGGGGGGGTCACAGATACGCAGTATTTT. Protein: CASSSGSGGVTDTQYF.